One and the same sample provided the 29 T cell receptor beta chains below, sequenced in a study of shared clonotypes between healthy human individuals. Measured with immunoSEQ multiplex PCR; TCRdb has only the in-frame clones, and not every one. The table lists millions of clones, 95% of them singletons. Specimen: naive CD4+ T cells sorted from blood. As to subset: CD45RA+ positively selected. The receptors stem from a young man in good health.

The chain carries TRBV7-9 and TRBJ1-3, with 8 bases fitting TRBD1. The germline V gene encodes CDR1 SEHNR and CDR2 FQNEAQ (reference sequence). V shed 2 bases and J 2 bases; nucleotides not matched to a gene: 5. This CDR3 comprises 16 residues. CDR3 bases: TGTGCCAGCAGCTTATCGGGACAGGTCGCTGGAAACACCATATATTTT. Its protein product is CASSLSGQVAGNTIYF.

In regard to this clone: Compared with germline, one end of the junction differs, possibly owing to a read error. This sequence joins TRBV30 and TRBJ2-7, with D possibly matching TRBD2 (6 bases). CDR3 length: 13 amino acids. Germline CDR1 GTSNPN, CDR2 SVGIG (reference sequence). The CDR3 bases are TGTGCCCGGAGTGTACGGGGGTTTCACGAGCAGTACTTC. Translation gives CARSVRGFHEQYF.

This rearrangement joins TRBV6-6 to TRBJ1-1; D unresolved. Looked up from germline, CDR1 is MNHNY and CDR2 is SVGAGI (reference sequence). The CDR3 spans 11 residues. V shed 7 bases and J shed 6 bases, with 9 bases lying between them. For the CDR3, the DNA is TGTGCCAGCACTACGTGGTCTGAAGCTTTCTTT. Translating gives CASTTWSEAFF.

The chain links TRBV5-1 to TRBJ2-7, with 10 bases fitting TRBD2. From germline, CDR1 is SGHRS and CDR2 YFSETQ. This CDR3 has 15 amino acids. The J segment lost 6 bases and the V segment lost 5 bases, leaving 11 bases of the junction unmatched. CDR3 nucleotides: TGCGCCAGCAGACCTGGGCTAGCGGGAGTCGTCGAGCAGTACTTC. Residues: CASRPGLAGVVEQYF.

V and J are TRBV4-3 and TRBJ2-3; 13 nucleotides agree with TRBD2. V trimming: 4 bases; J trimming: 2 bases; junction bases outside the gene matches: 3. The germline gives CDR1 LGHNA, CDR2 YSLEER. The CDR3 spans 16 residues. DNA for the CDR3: TGCGCCAGCAGCCGGGGACTAGCGGGAACCACAGATACGCAGTATTTT. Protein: CASSRGLAGTTDTQYF.

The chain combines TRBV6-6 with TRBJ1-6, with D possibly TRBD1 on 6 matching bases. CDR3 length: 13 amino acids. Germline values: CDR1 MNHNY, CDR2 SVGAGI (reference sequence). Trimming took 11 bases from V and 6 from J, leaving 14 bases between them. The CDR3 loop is CAGGAKLNSPLHF. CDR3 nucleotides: TGTGCCGGGGGGGCCAAACTTAATTCACCCCTCCACTTT.

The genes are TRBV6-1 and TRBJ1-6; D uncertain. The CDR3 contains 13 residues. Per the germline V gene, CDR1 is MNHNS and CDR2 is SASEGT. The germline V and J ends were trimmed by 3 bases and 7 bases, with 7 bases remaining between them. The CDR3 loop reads CASSDPRNSPLHF. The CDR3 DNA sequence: TGTGCCAGCAGTGACCCAAGGAATTCACCCCTCCACTTT.

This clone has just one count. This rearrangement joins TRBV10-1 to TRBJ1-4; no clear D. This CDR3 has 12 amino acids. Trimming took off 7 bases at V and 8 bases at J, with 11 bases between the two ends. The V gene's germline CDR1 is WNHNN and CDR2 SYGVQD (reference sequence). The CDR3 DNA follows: TGCGCCAGCAAGAAAAGTCACGAAAAACTGTTTTTT. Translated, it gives CASKKSHEKLFF.

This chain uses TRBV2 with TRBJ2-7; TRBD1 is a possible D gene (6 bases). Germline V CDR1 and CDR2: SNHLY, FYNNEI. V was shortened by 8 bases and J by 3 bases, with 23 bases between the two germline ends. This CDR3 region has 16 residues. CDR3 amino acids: CASGAVQGHRDYEQYF. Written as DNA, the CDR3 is TGTGCCAGCGGAGCCGTACAGGGACATCGGGACTACGAGCAGTACTTC.

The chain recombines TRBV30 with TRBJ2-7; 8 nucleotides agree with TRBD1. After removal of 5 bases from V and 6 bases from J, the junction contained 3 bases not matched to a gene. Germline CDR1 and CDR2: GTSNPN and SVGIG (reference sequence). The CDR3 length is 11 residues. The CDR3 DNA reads TGTGCCTGGGGGGGGACAGGCGAGCAGTACTTC. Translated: CAWGGTGEQYF.

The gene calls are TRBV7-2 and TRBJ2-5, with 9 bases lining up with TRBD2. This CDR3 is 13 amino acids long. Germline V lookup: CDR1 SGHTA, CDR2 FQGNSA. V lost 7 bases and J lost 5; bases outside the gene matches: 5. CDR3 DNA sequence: TGTGCCAGCACGGCGGGAGGGACTGAGACCCAGTACTTC. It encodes CASTAGGTETQYF.

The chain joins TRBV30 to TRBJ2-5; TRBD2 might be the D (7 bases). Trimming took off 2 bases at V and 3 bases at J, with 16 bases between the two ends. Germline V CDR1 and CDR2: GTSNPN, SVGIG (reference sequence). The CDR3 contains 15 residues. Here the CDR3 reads CAWSPYRAGEETQYF. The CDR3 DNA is TGTGCCTGGAGTCCTTACAGGGCGGGGGAAGAGACCCAGTACTTC.

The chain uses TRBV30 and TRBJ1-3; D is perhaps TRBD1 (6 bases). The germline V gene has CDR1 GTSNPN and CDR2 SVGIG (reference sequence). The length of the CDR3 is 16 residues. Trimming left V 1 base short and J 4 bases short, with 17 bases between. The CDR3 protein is CAWSEGLGGQGNTIYF. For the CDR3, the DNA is TGTGCCTGGAGTGAGGGGCTTGGGGGGCAAGGAAACACCATATATTTT. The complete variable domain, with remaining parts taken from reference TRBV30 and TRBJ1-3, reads SQTIHQWPATLVQPVGSPLSLECTVEGTSNPNLYWYRQAAGRGLQLLFYSVGIGQISSEVPQNLSASRPQDRQFILSSKKLLLSDSGFYLCAWSEGLGGQGNTIYFGEGSWLTVV.

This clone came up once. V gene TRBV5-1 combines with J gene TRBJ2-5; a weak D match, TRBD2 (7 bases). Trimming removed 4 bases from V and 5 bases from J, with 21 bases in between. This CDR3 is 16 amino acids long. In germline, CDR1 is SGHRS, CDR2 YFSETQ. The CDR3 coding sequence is TGCGCCAGCAGCAGCGGGACACCAACGAGATCGGAGACCCAGTACTTC. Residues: CASSSGTPTRSETQYF.

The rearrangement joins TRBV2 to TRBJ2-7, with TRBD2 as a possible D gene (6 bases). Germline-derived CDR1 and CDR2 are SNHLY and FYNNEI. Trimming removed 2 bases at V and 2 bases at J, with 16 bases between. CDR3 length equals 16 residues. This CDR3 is CASSERLATQTYEQYF. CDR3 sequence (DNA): TGTGCCAGCAGTGAACGGCTAGCGACCCAAACCTACGAGCAGTACTTC.

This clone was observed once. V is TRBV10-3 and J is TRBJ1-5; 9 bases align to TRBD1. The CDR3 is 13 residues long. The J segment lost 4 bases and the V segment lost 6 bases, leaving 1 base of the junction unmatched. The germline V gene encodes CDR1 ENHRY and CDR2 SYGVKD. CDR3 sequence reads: CAIRGTGNQPQHF. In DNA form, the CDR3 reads TGTGCCATCAGAGGGACAGGGAATCAGCCCCAGCATTTT.

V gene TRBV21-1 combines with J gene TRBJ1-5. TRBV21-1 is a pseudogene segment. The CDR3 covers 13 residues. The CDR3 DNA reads TGTGCCTCCCGGGACTGTCTCAATCAGCCCCAGCATTTT. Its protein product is CASRDCLNQPQHF.

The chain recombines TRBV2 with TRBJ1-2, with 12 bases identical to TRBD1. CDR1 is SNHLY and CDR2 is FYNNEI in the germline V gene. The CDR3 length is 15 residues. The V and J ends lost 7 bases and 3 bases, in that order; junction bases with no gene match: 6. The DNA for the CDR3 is TGTGCCAGCAACGGGGACAGGGGGCTCGACTATGGCTACACCTTC. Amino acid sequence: CASNGDRGLDYGYTF.

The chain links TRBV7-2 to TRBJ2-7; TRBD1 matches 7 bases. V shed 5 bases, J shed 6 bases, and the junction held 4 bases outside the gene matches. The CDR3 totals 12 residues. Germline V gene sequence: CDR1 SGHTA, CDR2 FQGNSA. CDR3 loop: CASSPQGVEQYF. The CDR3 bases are TGTGCCAGCAGCCCTCAGGGGGTCGAGCAGTACTTC.

The CDR3 here is CASRPTGSEAFF. In DNA, the CDR3 is TGTGCCAGCAGGCCTACCGGGAGCGAAGCTTTCTTT. The chain recombines TRBV28 with TRBJ1-1; D remains ambiguous. The V gene lost 6 bases and the J gene lost 8 bases, with 13 bases spanning the gap. The CDR3 length is 12 residues. Germline assignment: CDR1 MDHEN and CDR2 SYDVKM.

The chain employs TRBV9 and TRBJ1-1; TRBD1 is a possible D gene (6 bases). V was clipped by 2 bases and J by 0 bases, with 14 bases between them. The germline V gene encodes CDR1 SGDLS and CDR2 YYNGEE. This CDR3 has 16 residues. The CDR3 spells CASSVAGDMMNTEAFF. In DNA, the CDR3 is TGTGCCAGCAGCGTCGCAGGGGACATGATGAACACTGAAGCTTTCTTT. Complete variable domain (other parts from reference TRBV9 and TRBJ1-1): DSGVTQTPKHLITATGQRVTLRCSPRSGDLSVYWYQQSLDQGLQFLIQYYNGEERAKGNILERFSAQQFPDLHSELNLSSLELGDSALYFCASSVAGDMMNTEAFFGQGTRLTVV.

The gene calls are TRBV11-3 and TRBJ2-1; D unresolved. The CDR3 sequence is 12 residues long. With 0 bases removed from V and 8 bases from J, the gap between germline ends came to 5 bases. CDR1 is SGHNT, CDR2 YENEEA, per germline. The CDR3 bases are TGTGCCAGCAGCTTAGATACGGATGAGCAGTTCTTC. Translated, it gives CASSLDTDEQFF.

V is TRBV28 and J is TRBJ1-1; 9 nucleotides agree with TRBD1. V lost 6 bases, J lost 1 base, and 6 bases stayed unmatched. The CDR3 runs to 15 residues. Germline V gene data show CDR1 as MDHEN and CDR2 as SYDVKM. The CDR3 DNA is TGTGCCAGCAGCCTACAGGGGGCCTGGAACACTGAAGCTTTCTTT. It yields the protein CASSLQGAWNTEAFF.

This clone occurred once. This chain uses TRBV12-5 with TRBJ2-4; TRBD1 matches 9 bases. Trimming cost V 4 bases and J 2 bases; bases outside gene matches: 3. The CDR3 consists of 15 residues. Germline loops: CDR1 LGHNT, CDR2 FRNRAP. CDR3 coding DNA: TGTGCTAGTGGTTCGGGACAGGGAACCAAAAACATTCAGTACTTC. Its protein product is CASGSGQGTKNIQYF.

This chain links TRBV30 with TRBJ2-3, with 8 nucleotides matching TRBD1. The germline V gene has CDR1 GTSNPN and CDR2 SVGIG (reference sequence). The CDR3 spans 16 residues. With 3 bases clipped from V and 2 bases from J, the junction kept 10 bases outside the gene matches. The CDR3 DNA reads TGTGCCTGGAGGGTAATTACAGGGGGAGCCACAGATACGCAGTATTTT. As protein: CAWRVITGGATDTQYF.

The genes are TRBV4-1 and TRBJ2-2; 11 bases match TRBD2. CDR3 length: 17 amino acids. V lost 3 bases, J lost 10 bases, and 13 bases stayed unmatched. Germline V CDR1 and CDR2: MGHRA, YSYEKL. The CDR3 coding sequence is TGCGCCAGCAGCCACCCCCTTGGGGCTAGCGGGGGGCCGGAGCTGTTTTTT. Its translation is CASSHPLGASGGPELFF.

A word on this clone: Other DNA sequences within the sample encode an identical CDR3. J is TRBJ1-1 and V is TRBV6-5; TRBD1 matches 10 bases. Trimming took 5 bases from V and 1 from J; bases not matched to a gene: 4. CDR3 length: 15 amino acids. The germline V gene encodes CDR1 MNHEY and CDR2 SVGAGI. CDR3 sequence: CASSPRTGGNTEAFF. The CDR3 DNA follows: TGTGCCAGCAGTCCGAGGACAGGGGGGAACACTGAAGCTTTCTTT.

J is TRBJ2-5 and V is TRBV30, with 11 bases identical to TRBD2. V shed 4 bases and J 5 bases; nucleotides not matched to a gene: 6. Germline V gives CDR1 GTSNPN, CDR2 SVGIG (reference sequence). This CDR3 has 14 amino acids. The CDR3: CAWNPTSGSETQYF. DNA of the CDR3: TGTGCCTGGAACCCAACTAGCGGGAGTGAGACCCAGTACTTC.

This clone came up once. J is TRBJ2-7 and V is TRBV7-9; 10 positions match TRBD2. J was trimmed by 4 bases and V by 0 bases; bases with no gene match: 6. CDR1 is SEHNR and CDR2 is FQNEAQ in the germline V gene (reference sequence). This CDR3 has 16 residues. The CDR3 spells CASSLALRTSGYEQYF. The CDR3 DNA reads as TGTGCCAGCAGCTTAGCGTTAAGGACTAGCGGATACGAGCAGTACTTC.